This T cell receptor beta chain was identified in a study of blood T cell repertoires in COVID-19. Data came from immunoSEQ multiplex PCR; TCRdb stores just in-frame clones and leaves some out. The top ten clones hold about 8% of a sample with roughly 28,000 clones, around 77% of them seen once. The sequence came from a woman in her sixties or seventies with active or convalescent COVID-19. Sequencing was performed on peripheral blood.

In DNA, the CDR3 is TGCGCCAGCAGCCAAGAACAGGGGGCGGTCGAGCAGTACTTC. Protein sequence: CASSQEQGAVEQYF. The V call is TRBV4-3, the J call TRBJ2-7, with TRBD1 matching 9 bases. V lost 0 bases, J lost 6 bases, and 3 bases stayed unmatched. Germline CDR1 is LGHNA and CDR2 is YSLEER. This CDR3 is 14 amino acids long.